Following are 26 T cell receptor beta chains from one sample sequenced in a study of blood T cell repertoires in COVID-19. Sequencing was performed with immunoSEQ multiplex PCR; in TCRdb, only in-frame clones are kept and a portion is missing. The data contain 45,000 to 65,000 clones, about 83% of them singletons. Sequenced material: peripheral blood. The receptors shown here come from a man aged 35-49 years with acute or convalescent COVID-19.

The V gene is TRBV18, the J gene TRBJ2-1, with 11 bases that match TRBD1. With V trimmed by 4 bases and J by 5 bases, 10 bases remained unmatched. CDR1 and CDR2 (germline): KGHSH, LQKENI. CDR3 length: 17 amino acids. The CDR3 reads CASSRDRGSQVDNEQFF. CDR3 sequence (DNA): TGTGCCAGCTCACGGGACAGGGGGTCTCAAGTGGACAATGAGCAGTTCTTC.

The chain is built from TRBV2 and TRBJ2-1; D not certain. CDR3 length: 11 residues. CDR1 SNHLY and CDR2 FYNNEI come from the germline V gene. V was pared by 6 bases and J by 13 bases, with 13 bases between. CDR3 coding DNA: TGTGCCAGCAGGGCCGAGCGAGAACAGTTCTTC. Protein sequence: CASRAEREQFF.

The rearrangement joins TRBV4-1 to TRBJ1-4; D uncertain. V was shortened by 3 bases and J by 3 bases, with 14 bases between the two germline ends. CDR1 MGHRA and CDR2 YSYEKL come from the germline V gene. The CDR3 loop spans 16 amino acids. The CDR3 nucleotides read TGCGCCAGCAGCCAGGATTTTCTTGGAGCTAATGAAAAACTGTTTTTT. Translating gives CASSQDFLGANEKLFF.

The V and J genes are TRBV19 and TRBJ2-1, with TRBD1 as a possible D gene (6 bases). CDR1 and CDR2 from the germline V gene are LNHDA and SQIVND (reference sequence). Trimming left V 2 bases short and J 4 bases short, with 12 bases between. This CDR3 comprises 15 residues. CDR3 sequence: CASSIMGQAYNEQFF. In nucleotides, the CDR3 is TGTGCCAGTAGTATAATGGGACAAGCTTACAATGAGCAGTTCTTC.

V gene TRBV24-1 combines with J gene TRBJ2-5, with 11 bases aligning to TRBD1. The CDR3 extends over 15 amino acids. V trimming: 3 bases; J trimming: 6 bases; junction bases outside the gene matches: 5. CDR1 and CDR2 from the germline V gene are KGHDR and SFDVKD. CDR3 DNA sequence: TGTGCCACCAGTGATGCTGGACAGGGGGCGAAGACCCAGTACTTC. This gives the protein CATSDAGQGAKTQYF.

The chain couples TRBV7-2 to TRBJ2-5; 8 bases are shared with TRBD1. CDR3 length: 12 residues. Losses at the gene ends were 6 bases for V and 7 bases for J; bases not matched to a gene: 4. Germline CDR1 reads SGHTA; CDR2 reads FQGNSA. The CDR3 DNA reads as TGTGCCAGCAGGCAGACAGGGGCGACCCAGTACTTC. This gives the protein CASRQTGATQYF.

The rearrangement links TRBV7-8 to TRBJ2-1, with unresolved D. Germline loops: CDR1 SGHVS, CDR2 FQNEAQ. With 5 bases removed from V and 6 bases from J, the gap between germline ends came to 5 bases. CDR3 length: 11 amino acids. CDR3 protein: CASSLLNEQFF. The CDR3 bases are TGTGCCAGCAGCCTCCTCAATGAGCAGTTCTTC. Full variable domain (remainder filled in from reference TRBV7-8 and TRBJ2-1): GAGVSQSPRYKVAKRGQDVALRCDPISGHVSLFWYQQALGQGPEFLTYFQNEAQLDKSGLPSDRFFAERPEGSVSTLKIQRTQQEDSAVYLCASSLLNEQFFGPGTRLTVL.

The V call is TRBV5-5, the J call TRBJ2-5; TRBD2 matches 9 bases. Losses at the gene ends were 2 bases for V and 2 bases for J; bases not matched to a gene: 7. Germline assignment: CDR1 SGHKS and CDR2 YYEKEE (reference sequence). The CDR3 runs to 16 residues. This CDR3 reads CASSFSGTSLQETQYF. Here the CDR3 DNA reads TGTGCCAGCAGCTTTTCCGGGACTAGCCTACAAGAGACCCAGTACTTC.

This clone was observed once. The gene calls are TRBV2 and TRBJ1-4, with TRBD1 matching over 7 bases. The V gene's germline CDR1 is SNHLY and CDR2 FYNNEI. The CDR3 covers 13 residues. V shed 8 bases, J shed 8 bases, and the junction held 8 bases outside the gene matches. In nucleotides, the CDR3 is TGTGCCAGCGGCCGACAGGGCATCGAAAAACTGTTTTTT. Translation: CASGRQGIEKLFF.

The chain uses TRBV11-2 and TRBJ2-1; 7 nucleotides line up with TRBD2. Per germline, CDR1 SGHAT and CDR2 FQNNGV. The CDR3 has 16 amino acids. The ends lost 6 bases at V and 0 bases at J; junction bases unmatched: 8. CDR3: CASRIGGGSSYNEQFF. The CDR3 coding sequence is TGTGCCAGCAGGATTGGGGGGGGGAGCTCCTACAATGAGCAGTTCTTC.

This chain connects TRBV10-1 to TRBJ2-4, with TRBD2 as a possible D gene (5 bases). Deletions cut 6 bases from V and 0 bases from J, with 15 bases between. Germline V lookup: CDR1 WNHNN, CDR2 SYGVQD (reference sequence). The CDR3 consists of 16 residues. This chain's CDR3 is CASSLTTFLAKNIQYF. CDR3 DNA sequence: TGCGCCAGCAGCCTGACTACGTTCTTAGCCAAAAACATTCAGTACTTC.

This chain uses TRBV24-1 with TRBJ2-3, with a tentative D call TRBD2 (6 bases). CDR3 length equals 12 residues. Germline CDR1 KGHDR, CDR2 SFDVKD. Trimming removed 5 bases from V and 8 bases from J, with 10 bases in between. CDR3 bases: TGTGCCACCAGTGCATCTAGCGTTACGCAGTATTTT. This encodes CATSASSVTQYF.

The V call is TRBV9, the J call TRBJ2-1, with 8 positions matching TRBD1. This CDR3 is built from 16 residues. Per the germline V gene, CDR1 is SGDLS and CDR2 is YYNGEE. Unmatched junction bases numbered 11, after V lost 0 bases and J lost 9 bases. This chain's CDR3 is CASSVDGTGLWGEQFF. DNA for the CDR3: TGTGCCAGCAGCGTAGACGGGACAGGTTTATGGGGTGAGCAGTTCTTC.

The chain has TRBV28 and TRBJ2-3; TRBD1 aligns across 7 bases. Losses at the gene ends were 10 bases for V and 0 bases for J; bases not matched to a gene: 1. Germline CDR1 reads MDHEN; CDR2 reads SYDVKM. This CDR3 spans 12 amino acids. This CDR3 reads CATQGSTDTQYF. CDR3 coding DNA: TGTGCCACACAGGGGAGCACAGATACGCAGTATTTT. The variable domain in full, completed from reference TRBV28 and TRBJ2-3, reads DVKVTQSSRYLVKRTGEKVFLECVQDMDHENMFWYRQDPGLGLRLIYFSYDVKMKEKGDIPEGYSVSREKKERFSLILESASTNQTSMYLCATQGSTDTQYFGPGTRLTVL.

V is TRBV5-1 and J is TRBJ2-2, with D possibly TRBD1 on 5 matching bases. V lost 4 bases to trimming and J lost 1 base, with 8 bases between them. Germline loops: CDR1 SGHRS, CDR2 YFSETQ. The CDR3 spans 14 residues. This CDR3 reads CASSTTGNTGELFF. For the CDR3, the DNA is TGCGCCAGCAGCACAACAGGGAACACCGGGGAGCTGTTTTTT.

The chain employs TRBV10-1 and TRBJ1-2; 7 bases align to TRBD1. J was trimmed by 8 bases and V by 3 bases; bases with no gene match: 12. There are 15 residues in the CDR3. CDR1 and CDR2 from the germline V gene are WNHNN and SYGVQD (reference sequence). CDR3 loop: CASSDGTTGVRGYTF. Written as DNA, the CDR3 is TGCGCCAGCAGTGATGGAACCACAGGGGTACGGGGCTACACCTTC.

The chain employs TRBV7-9 and TRBJ1-4; unclear D gene. V was shortened by 5 bases and J by 3 bases, with 16 bases between the two germline ends. In germline, CDR1 is SEHNR, CDR2 FQNEAQ (reference sequence). The CDR3 consists of 16 residues. The CDR3 nucleotides read TGTGCCAGCAGCCCTTTTGGAGGGCGGGCTAATGAAAAACTGTTTTTT. Its protein is CASSPFGGRANEKLFF.

The chain joins TRBV19 to TRBJ1-2, with 9 nucleotides matching TRBD1. V was pared by 5 bases and J by 5 bases, with 6 bases of the junction left unmatched. Per germline, CDR1 LNHDA and CDR2 SQIVND (reference sequence). The CDR3 has 14 amino acids. CDR3 residues: CASSPHRGHYGYTF. CDR3 in DNA: TGTGCCAGTAGTCCCCACAGGGGGCATTATGGCTACACCTTC.

The chain links TRBV6-6 to TRBJ1-1, with no clear D. V was shortened by 6 bases and J by 11 bases, with 10 bases between the two germline ends. Germline values: CDR1 MNHNY, CDR2 SVGAGI (reference sequence). This CDR3 is built from 10 residues. The CDR3 is CASSALEAFF. For the CDR3, the DNA is TGTGCCAGCAGCGCACTCGAGGCTTTCTTT.

The count of this clone is one. The chain uses TRBV5-1 and TRBJ2-5; 9 bases line up with TRBD1. V gave up 10 bases and J gave up 6 bases; unmatched junction bases: 10. Looked up from germline, CDR1 is SGHRS and CDR2 is YFSETQ. The CDR3 runs 13 residues. The CDR3, as DNA: TGCGCCTCGCGTGAGACAGGGGGTCAGACCCAGTACTTC. This codes for CASRETGGQTQYF.

The V call is TRBV7-7, the J call TRBJ2-1, with TRBD2 matching 9 bases. V trimming: 2 bases; J trimming: 6 bases; junction bases outside the gene matches: 8. Germline V gene lookup returns CDR1 SSHAT and CDR2 FNYEAQ (reference sequence). The CDR3 runs 16 residues. The CDR3 DNA follows: TGTGCCAGCAGCTTAAGCTTTGGCGGGGGGGCCAATGAGCAGTTCTTC. It codes for CASSLSFGGGANEQFF.

This clone has only a few counts. The V call is TRBV14, the J call TRBJ2-2; D might be TRBD1 (5 bases). There are 13 residues in the CDR3. Looked up from germline, CDR1 is SGHDN and CDR2 is FVKESK. The V gene lost 2 bases and the J gene lost 7 bases, with 8 bases spanning the gap. Here the CDR3 DNA reads TGTGCCAGCAGCCAACAGGGAATCGGGGAGCTGTTTTTT. This gives the protein CASSQQGIGELFF. Looking up the rest from reference TRBV14 and TRBJ2-2 gives the full variable domain: EAGVTQFPSHSVIEKGQTVTLRCDPISGHDNLYWYRRVMGKEIKFLLHFVKESKQDESGMPNNRFLAERTGGTYSTLKVQPAELEDSGVYFCASSQQGIGELFFGEGSRLTVL.

The chain joins TRBV2 to TRBJ1-2; 7 bases line up with TRBD1. The CDR3 consists of 16 residues. The V and J ends lost 6 bases and 1 base, in that order; junction bases with no gene match: 11. Germline loops: CDR1 SNHLY, CDR2 FYNNEI. The CDR3 loop is CASSEGTAFFNYGYTF. DNA for the CDR3: TGTGCCAGCAGCGAGGGGACAGCTTTTTTTAACTATGGCTACACCTTC.

The chain recombines TRBV2 with TRBJ1-6, with D tentatively TRBD1 (5 bases). V lost 6 bases to trimming and J lost 6 bases, with 12 bases between them. The CDR3 sequence is 14 residues long. In germline, CDR1 is SNHLY, CDR2 FYNNEI. Here the CDR3 reads CASRAQGSNSPLHF. CDR3 sequence (DNA): TGTGCCAGCAGGGCCCAGGGCTCTAATTCACCCCTCCACTTT.

The chain combines TRBV6-1 with TRBJ1-5; D gene uncertain. CDR1 MNHNS and CDR2 SASEGT come from the germline V gene. Deletions cut 3 bases from V and 7 bases from J, with 7 bases between. The CDR3 has 12 residues. CDR3 DNA sequence: TGTGCCAGCAGTGATCTGAGGCAGCCCCAGCATTTT. Residues: CASSDLRQPQHF.

This chain connects TRBV24-1 to TRBJ1-4; a possible D gene is TRBD1 (6 bases). Germline CDR1 and CDR2: KGHDR and SFDVKD. Trimming took off 4 bases at V and 4 bases at J, with 15 bases between the two ends. This CDR3 is 16 amino acids long. CDR3 sequence (DNA): TGTGCCACCAGTGAAGGGACGGTACAGGGTAATGAAAAACTGTTTTTT. Translating it yields CATSEGTVQGNEKLFF.